These 29 T cell receptor beta chains originate from one sample sequenced in a study of T cells in Graves' hyperthyroidism and ophthalmopathy. Using RNA transcripts as the source, TCR beta CDR3 regions were amplified. Carried out on the TCR CDR3, a first-round RT-PCR used the HTBI primer set. TCRdb processed the multiplex PCR reads anew with MiXCR; each CDR3 protein has one entry. The sample carries 200,000 to 250,000 distinct CDR3 sequences, about 17% recorded once. Sequencing was performed on blood. The receptors originated from a woman aged 18 to 35 with Graves' ophthalmopathy.

The V gene is TRBV28, the J gene TRBJ2-5; 15 positions match TRBD2. The CDR3 loop spans 18 amino acids. Trimming removed 7 bases from V and 7 bases from J; junction bases left unmatched: 16. Germline CDR1 is MDHEN and CDR2 is SYDVKM. Here the CDR3 DNA reads TGTGCCAGCAACCCAACGGTGAGGACTAGCGGGGGGGCGGGGACCCAGTACTTC. Translation gives CASNPTVRTSGGAGTQYF.

In this sample, this clonotype turned up many times. The chain employs TRBV11-3 and TRBJ2-3, with D possibly matching TRBD1 (6 bases). The CDR3 consists of 15 residues. V dropped 1 base and J dropped 7 bases, with 15 bases sitting between them. Germline V lookup: CDR1 SGHNT, CDR2 YENEEA. CDR3 region: CASSLAGQRRNTQYF. The CDR3 coding sequence is TGTGCCAGCAGCTTAGCCGGACAGCGGCGGAATACGCAGTATTTT.

The sample holds many counts of this clonotype. The gene calls are TRBV7-2 and TRBJ1-1; possibly TRBD1 for D (5 bases). The CDR3 runs 14 residues. CDR1 and CDR2 (germline): SGHTA, FQGNSA. The V end was cut by 5 bases, the J end by 1 base, with 11 bases between. This chain's CDR3 is CASSPQVRNTEAFF. The CDR3 DNA is TGTGCCAGCAGCCCACAGGTCCGGAACACTGAAGCTTTCTTT.

Comments on this clonotype: This could be a read error, since a much larger clone is one nucleotide away. The chain uses TRBV3-1 and TRBJ2-6, with D maybe TRBD1 (5 bases). The CDR3 covers 15 residues. The V gene's germline CDR1 is LGHDT and CDR2 YNNKEL (reference sequence). The CDR3 nucleotides read TGTGCCAGCAGCCCGACGAGCTCTGGGGCCCACGTCCTGACTTTC. Its protein is CASSPTSSGAHVLTF.

This chain connects TRBV28 to TRBJ1-2, with D possibly being TRBD1 (6 bases). CDR3 length: 16 amino acids. The V gene's germline CDR1 is MDHEN and CDR2 SYDVKM. The V and J ends lost 5 bases and 0 bases respectively, with 16 bases between them. CDR3 protein: CASSGGGTKANYGYTF. The CDR3 bases are TGTGCCAGCAGTGGGGGCGGGACAAAAGCTAACTATGGCTACACCTTC.

This clonotype showed up many times. The genes are TRBV12-3 or TRBV12-4 and TRBJ1-2; D uncertain. V was pared by 0 bases and J by 4 bases, with 6 bases between. The CDR3 runs to 13 residues. The CDR3 DNA sequence: TGTGCCAGCAGTTTAGCGCTTGGCTATGGCTACACCTTC. This codes for CASSLALGYGYTF.

There are many counts of this clonotype. V is TRBV6-1 and J is TRBJ2-3; the D is unclear. Trimming removed 2 bases at V and 4 bases at J, with 7 bases between. This CDR3 contains 13 residues. Germline V CDR1 and CDR2: MNHNS, SASEGT. CDR3 region: CASSEHLADTQYF. The CDR3, as DNA: TGTGCCAGCAGTGAACACCTTGCAGATACGCAGTATTTT.

The J gene is TRBJ2-1, the V gene TRBV20-1, with TRBD2 matching 16 bases. CDR3 length equals 16 residues. V gave up 5 bases and J gave up 6 bases; unmatched junction bases: 7. Germline lookup yields CDR1 DFQATT and CDR2 SNEGSKA (reference sequence). The DNA for the CDR3 is TGCAGTGCTGGGACTAGCGGGAGGGTTACGTCCAATGAGCAGTTCTTC. It yields the protein CSAGTSGRVTSNEQFF.

The V and J genes are TRBV20-1 and TRBJ1-2; D is possibly TRBD1 (5 bases). The CDR3 is 13 residues long. In germline, CDR1 is DFQATT, CDR2 SNEGSKA (reference sequence). Trimming shortened V by 6 bases and J by 2 bases, and 13 bases separated the two germline ends. For the CDR3, the DNA is TGCAGTGCCACGGGGCTCTGGAACTATGGCTACACCTTC. Protein product: CSATGLWNYGYTF.

This clonotype was found many times. This chain connects TRBV11-2 to TRBJ2-1, with D tentatively TRBD1 (6 bases). From germline, CDR1 is SGHAT and CDR2 FQNNGV. V gave up 0 bases and J gave up 4 bases, with 16 bases separating them. There are 17 residues in the CDR3. CDR3 loop: CASSLDWILGQYNEQFF. CDR3 sequence (DNA): TGTGCCAGCAGCTTAGATTGGATCTTAGGACAGTACAATGAGCAGTTCTTC.

The V and J genes are TRBV11-2 and TRBJ2-7, with 13 bases that match TRBD2. This CDR3 region has 17 residues. Unmatched junction bases numbered 7, after V lost 0 bases and J lost 5 bases. Per the germline V gene, CDR1 is SGHAT and CDR2 is FQNNGV. The DNA of the CDR3 is TGTGCCAGCAGCTTAGACCGGACTAGCGGGAGCAGGAACGAGCAGTACTTC. It translates to CASSLDRTSGSRNEQYF.

This clonotype has a count of ten or more. The V and J genes are TRBV28 and TRBJ2-5, with D perhaps given as TRBD1 or TRBD2 (5 bases each). The CDR3 is 11 residues long. V was pared by 6 bases and J by 13 bases, with 15 bases between. Per the germline V gene, CDR1 is MDHEN and CDR2 is SYDVKM. The CDR3 here is CASSLRTGTYF. The CDR3 DNA is TGTGCCAGCAGCCTGAGGACCGGGACGTACTTC.

The gene calls are TRBV19 and TRBJ1-6; D is ambiguous. CDR3 length equals 13 residues. Germline CDR1 and CDR2: LNHDA and SQIVND (reference sequence). V lost 1 base to trimming and J lost 7 bases, with 5 bases between them. The CDR3 here is CASSIAGNSPLHF. As DNA, the CDR3 is TGTGCCAGTAGTATAGCGGGAAATTCACCCCTCCACTTT.

This clonotype was counted ten times or more. The chain recombines TRBV3-1 with TRBJ1-2, with TRBD1 as a possible D gene (5 bases). Germline V gene lookup returns CDR1 LGHDT and CDR2 YNNKEL (reference sequence). The CDR3 length is 13 residues. V lost 4 bases, J lost 4 bases, and 10 bases lay in between. CDR3 in amino acids: CASSPDIVYGYTF. As DNA, the CDR3 is TGTGCCAGCAGCCCGGACATCGTCTATGGCTACACCTTC.

Concerning this clonotype: Since a much larger clone is just one base distant, this may be a read error. The chain couples TRBV6-2 or TRBV6-3 to TRBJ2-7; D is perhaps TRBD2 (6 bases). Germline CDR1 and CDR2: MNHEY and SVGEGT. The CDR3 runs 15 residues. This chain's CDR3 is CASSLGLGVYYGQYF. CDR3 DNA sequence: TGTGCCAGCAGCCTGGGACTTGGGGTTTACTACGGGCAGTACTTC.

The table lists this clonotype with many counts. In DNA form, the CDR3 reads TGCAGCGTTGATCGGGGGAGCACAGATACGCAGTATTTT. Amino acid sequence: CSVDRGSTDTQYF. The chain couples TRBV29-1 to TRBJ2-3, with D possibly matching TRBD2 (6 bases). The CDR3 is made up of 13 amino acids. In germline, CDR1 is SQVTM, CDR2 ANQGSEA. V lost 3 bases and J 0 bases, leaving 7 bases between the germline ends.

Concerning this clonotype: A much more abundant neighbour one base away suggests this may be a read error. The rearrangement uses TRBV27 and TRBJ2-2; D perhaps matches TRBD2 (5 bases). CDR3 length equals 13 residues. Looked up from germline, CDR1 is MNHEY and CDR2 is SMNVEV (reference sequence). CDR3 loop: CASSFYLSGELLF. The CDR3 DNA reads TGTGCCAGCAGTTTTTACCTCTCCGGGGAGCTGCTTTTT.

This clonotype was counted a few times. The V gene is TRBV7-6, the J gene TRBJ2-1; 11 bases fit TRBD1. Germline V gene data show CDR1 as SGHVS and CDR2 as FNYEAQ. V lost 1 base and J lost 5; bases outside the gene matches: 22. This CDR3 contains 22 residues. The CDR3 loop reads CASSLVVGSGQGARFVNNEQFF. The CDR3 DNA follows: TGTGCCAGCAGCTTAGTCGTGGGTAGCGGACAGGGGGCAAGGTTTGTGAACAATGAGCAGTTCTTC.

Worth noting for this clonotype: The junction departs from the called germline gene at one end, perhaps through a read error. The chain recombines TRBV6-1 with TRBJ2-7; 8 bases map to TRBD1. The CDR3 covers 14 residues. CDR1 and CDR2 (germline): MNHNS, SASEGT. In DNA, the CDR3 is TGTGCCGGCAGTCTCGGGACAGGCAACTACGAGCAGTACTTC. Translated: CAGSLGTGNYEQYF.

This clonotype was observed at least ten times. The CDR3 protein is CASSPRAGSYEQYF. CDR3 DNA: TGTGCCAGCAGCCCCCGGGCAGGCTCCTACGAGCAGTACTTC. The chain has TRBV7-8 and TRBJ2-7; D is ambiguous. Germline CDR1 is SGHVS and CDR2 is FQNEAQ. With 5 bases removed from V and 0 bases from J, the gap between germline ends came to 11 bases. This CDR3 contains 14 residues.

This clonotype was observed many times. This chain uses TRBV19 with TRBJ1-1, with TRBD1 matching 8 bases. V lost 6 bases, J lost 10 bases, and 10 bases stayed unmatched. CDR3 length equals 13 residues. Germline V lookup: CDR1 LNHDA, CDR2 SQIVND (reference sequence). The CDR3 nucleotides are TGTGCCAGTAGCCATGGGCGGACAGGGCCAGCTTTCTTT. This codes for CASSHGRTGPAFF.

This clonotype showed up many times. This chain uses TRBV7-9 with TRBJ2-7; D is perhaps TRBD2 (5 bases). CDR1 and CDR2 from the germline V gene are SEHNR and FQNEAQ (reference sequence). Trimming pared 8 bases from V and 0 bases from J, leaving 11 bases between. The CDR3 is 13 residues long. CDR3 DNA sequence: TGTGCCAGCCGGGAAAAGGACTCCTACGAGCAGTACTTC. Protein: CASREKDSYEQYF. Variable domain in full (rest from reference TRBV7-9 and TRBJ2-7): DTGVSQNPRHKITKRGQNVTFRCDPISEHNRLYWYRQTLGQGPEFLTYFQNEAQLEKSRLLSDRFSAERPKGSFSTLEIQRTEQGDSAMYLCASREKDSYEQYFGPGTRLTVT.

This rearrangement joins TRBV28 to TRBJ2-2, with D perhaps matching TRBD2 (5 bases). Germline V gene data show CDR1 as MDHEN and CDR2 as SYDVKM. V lost 8 bases to trimming and J lost 1 base, with 17 bases between them. CDR3 length: 16 amino acids. CDR3 coding DNA: TGTGCCAGCTACACCTCGGAGCGGTTGAACACCGGGGAGCTGTTTTTT. It is translated as CASYTSERLNTGELFF.

This clonotype occurred a few times. This sequence may be a read error, since a much larger clone differs from it by one base. V and J are TRBV29-1 and TRBJ2-3; the D gene is possibly TRBD2 (6 bases). The germline CDR1 and CDR2 sequences are SQVTM and ANQGSEA. V dropped 3 bases and J dropped 0 bases, with 19 bases sitting between them. This CDR3 is 17 amino acids long. The CDR3 here is CSVEGRDGPLSTDTQYF. The CDR3 bases are TGCAGCGTTGAGGGGCGGGACGGCCCCCTTAGCACAGATACGCAGTATTTT.

This clonotype appeared many times. The genes are TRBV5-1 and TRBJ1-1; D is unresolved. Trimming left V 0 bases short and J 2 bases short, with 8 bases between. There are 14 residues in the CDR3. Germline V lookup: CDR1 SGHRS, CDR2 YFSETQ. In nucleotides, the CDR3 is TGCGCCAGCAGCTTGGTCGGGGAAAACACTGAAGCTTTCTTT. Translation gives CASSLVGENTEAFF.

The V and J genes are TRBV2 and TRBJ1-2; TRBD1 matches 12 bases. Germline-derived CDR1 and CDR2 are SNHLY and FYNNEI. The CDR3 is made up of 15 amino acids. J lost 7 bases, V lost 10 bases, and 13 bases had no gene match. CDR3 loop: CATPGQGARISGYTF. Written as DNA, the CDR3 is TGTGCCACCCCGGGACAGGGGGCGCGTATCTCTGGCTACACCTTC.

This clonotype was observed at least ten times. The chain joins TRBV3-1 to TRBJ1-2; D possibly corresponds to TRBD1 (5 bases). V gave up 1 base and J gave up 4 bases, with 7 bases separating them. The germline V gene encodes CDR1 LGHDT and CDR2 YNNKEL (reference sequence). This CDR3 has 13 residues. The CDR3 DNA follows: TGTGCCAGCAGCCAAGCGACAGCCTATGGCTACACCTTC. This codes for CASSQATAYGYTF.

The sample holds many counts of this clonotype. This chain links TRBV6-1 with TRBJ1-1; the D is unclear. CDR1 MNHNS and CDR2 SASEGT come from the germline V gene. The V gene lost 5 bases and the J gene lost 3 bases, with 10 bases spanning the gap. This CDR3 region has 13 residues. The DNA of the CDR3 is TGTGCCAGCAGTTTCCGTGACGACACTGAAGCTTTCTTT. Translating it yields CASSFRDDTEAFF.

Ten or more counts support this clonotype. This rearrangement joins TRBV15 to TRBJ2-7; 11 positions agree with TRBD1. The germline V gene has CDR1 LNHNV and CDR2 YYDKDF (reference sequence). Trimming removed 3 bases from V and 0 bases from J; junction bases left unmatched: 4. The CDR3 runs to 16 residues. CDR3 residues: CATSRDRGPSSYEQYF. The CDR3, as DNA: TGTGCCACCAGCAGGGACAGGGGGCCAAGCTCCTACGAGCAGTACTTC.